Described below is a single T cell receptor (beta chain) sequence and its context. This clone was recorded a few times. Its antigen remains unidentified. No much larger clone exists at a distance of one base, and base qualities are not known. Library preparation used the immunoSEQ multiplex PCR assay. A mixture of 60 forward primers for TCR Vbeta segments and 13 reverse primers for TCR Jbeta segments was used in the multiplex PCR. The CDR3 region of rearranged TCR beta genes was amplified from genomic DNA with a multiplex PCR assay. The amplified TCR beta libraries were sequenced on the Illumina HiSeq System as 87-base-pair reads. The study's processing was this. A later analysis counted 65 million to 90 million unique TCR beta chains across the 650 to 700 repertoires, and 10 million to 12 million of these chains were shared by at least two donors. Raw reads were error-corrected and collapsed into unique sequences with a nearest-neighbor algorithm that merged closely related sequences to remove PCR and sequencing errors. Alignment of CDR3 sequences to IMGT reference sequences was used to assign V, D and J gene segments. For a sequence to be retained, a match of at least six nucleotides was required to both a V gene segment and a J gene segment. Rearrangements were called productive when the CDR3 lacked stop codons and stayed in frame with V and J; all others were non-productive. CDR3 was defined according to IMGT convention as the region running from the second conserved V-encoded cysteine to the conserved J-encoded phenylalanine. Sequences without an unambiguous match to a single V gene segment were excluded from the earlier analysis of a few hundred of the donors. In an earlier analysis of almost 600 of the donors, a V segment was called functional when productive rearrangements were above 56.7%, and segregating when the standard deviation between donors exceeded 5%. A statistical classification framework was developed to diagnose cytomegalovirus status using the catalog of TCR beta chain sequences. A later analysis assigned V and J genes by comparing TCR nucleotide sequences with IMGT/GENE-DB human TR gene sequences. In a later analysis, CDR3 sequences and most-parsimonious VDJ recombination scenarios were assigned using the TCRdist pipeline. In a later analysis, every TCR beta chain was defined by the combination of its CDR3 amino acid sequence and its V-gene family, and reads without a unique V-gene family were dropped. A later analysis removed several hundred highly shared, low-generation-probability nucleotide sequences to deal with suspected cross-contamination and a sequencing artifact. In a later analysis, a clonal expansion index for each public chain was calculated from normalized within-repertoire ranks of inferred template counts. In a later analysis, generation probabilities were computed using a VDJ recombination model fitted to out-of-frame rearrangements, and the results were checked against IGoR. Hypergeometric tests were used in a later analysis to score TCR-TCR, TCR-HLA and TCR-CMV co-occurrence, with a repertoire-size bias correction applied to the TCR pairs. A later analysis estimated false discovery rates by permuting HLA or CMV assignments 20 times. A later analysis grouped co-occurring TCRs with DBSCAN, adding TCRdist sequence similarity when clustering within HLA-allele-positive subsets. Repertoires with fewer than 30,000 or more than 120,000 public chains were left out of co-occurrence clustering, as were several repertoires with anomalous nucleotide sharing. The table was pulled from immuneACCESS by TCRdb, which kept in-frame rearrangements only. Such tables lose some clones; where checked, under half of the loss comes from unresolved V genes, and the rest has no known cause. For V, J and clone size, that table is used; D and trimming come from the DNA. This sample is represented by hundreds of thousands of clones; approximately 70% of them were singletons. Of the sample, less than 3% falls within the top ten clones.

The data derive from a study of cytomegalovirus exposure and HLA in healthy donors (dated by TCRdb to the late 2010s). The study in broad terms: An earlier analysis of some 600 of the donors reported approximately 280 Gb of sequence data and some 110 million unique TCR beta sequences obtained from 150 million to 200 million T cells. Approximately 310 gigabases of sequencing data and 70 million to 100 million unique TCR sequences were included in an early release covering roughly 700 HLA-typed donors. Of the roughly 400 genotyped donors, less than 90% were placed in the genetic ancestry cluster associated with self-reported Caucasian donors. The study aimed to test whether signatures of past pathogen exposure could be identified by cataloging public T cell receptors. Using immunosequencing, the study profiled T cell repertoires from about 620 subjects and related those repertoires to cytomegalovirus serostatus. A separate validation cohort of some 130 different subjects was used in addition to the 666-subject first cohort. High-throughput TCR immunosequencing, statistical association of individual TCRs with disease status, and machine learning were combined to predict cytomegalovirus infection status. A later analysis re-examined previously published TCR beta repertoires from roughly 650 donors and added high-resolution HLA genotyping to investigate patterns of TCR occurrence. Rather than using new phenotypic data, the later analysis identified candidate immune exposures from TCR beta sequences and from how often those sequences occurred across donors. An earlier analysis of more than 450 of the donors used high-throughput TCR beta sequencing to judge whether each TCR beta V gene segment behaved as functional or pseudogenic. Donor age, sex, ethnicity and CMV serostatus were compiled alongside the repertoire data. A later genetic analysis used genome-wide SNP genotypes for about 55% of the 666 donors, treating that subset as a discovery cohort. Every discovery cohort repertoire had been produced on one sequencing platform. HLA typing covered class I and class II loci at four-digit resolution. Typing coverage differed by locus: A, B, C, DRB1 and DQB1 were typed in roughly 620-630 donors, DQA1 in about 560, DPA1 in some 600, and DPB1 in just under 490. Because of strong linkage in the cohort, 5 or 6 DR-DQ haplotypes were treated as single units for association and clustering. Across some 400 genotyped donors of the cohort, an average of about 240,000 unique TCR beta nucleotide sequences per donor were sequenced, and 15% to 20% of those sequences were non-productive.

The cohort comprised more than 550 healthy bone marrow donors. Cohort members were all nominally healthy when sampled, although unrecorded immune exposures were likely present. The donor tested CMV seropositive and was one of the 289 seropositive cohort members. A peripheral blood sample was collected from each donor, and TCR beta sequencing was performed on peripheral blood mononuclear cells. The Qiagen DNeasy Blood Extraction Kit was used to extract genomic DNA from the blood cell samples. Study-wide conclusions, independent of this receptor: The authors suggested that the approach could potentially be extended to other disease states and immunological phenotypes. A later analysis found that most CMV-associated TCR beta chains appeared HLA-restricted, with HLA associations seemingly driven largely by CMV exposure. According to a later analysis, parvovirus B19, influenza, CMV and Epstein-Barr virus appeared linked to several top co-occurrence clusters. Specific HLA alleles were associated with roughly 17,000 TCR beta sequences at a false discovery rate of 0.05 in a later analysis. Sequencing depth was assumed to be roughly uniform across donors in the presence/absence analyses, though that assumption may not hold. In vitro tests confirmed that a few of the cytomegalovirus-associated TCR beta chains recognize cytomegalovirus antigens. A further reported finding was that TCR beta sequences accurately predicted the HLA-A and HLA-B alleles for most subjects in the first cohort. A later genetic analysis associated a missense DCLRE1C variant with V-gene and J-gene trimming of TCR beta chains, and an independent cohort replicated the association. A later genetic analysis reported fewer N-insertions in productive TCRs among donors in an Asian-associated ancestry cluster than the roughly 690-donor mean. Some IMGT-functional V segments, including TRBV6-2 and TRBV6-3, could not be told apart with the 87-base-pair reads, so those segments were excluded. Because HLA typing was missing for some donors at each locus, association tests included only the typed subset. In the study, approximately 160 TCR beta chains were listed as associated with cytomegalovirus. Some 15 rarely observed V segments, including chromosome 9 orphons, were excluded from the earlier analysis of 550 to 700 of the donors because counts were too low. In a later analysis, the rate of TCR association differed among HLA loci, with DRB1 alleles having the most associated TCRs and HLA-C alleles having the fewest. A group of highly shared sequence variants was considered likely to be a technical artifact of the sequencing pipeline. Compared with equally common non-associated chains, HLA-associated TCR beta chains in a later analysis were more clonally expanded and had lower generation probabilities. The classifier was reported to diagnose cytomegalovirus status with high specificity and sensitivity in both the original cohort and the validation cohort. While some public TCRs were present in many individuals, most TCR sequences turned up only very rarely across donors. CMV serostatus was the only immune exposure information available for the cohort. Correlated functional status among segregating V segments might be attributable to linkage disequilibrium, but an unknown experimental factor could not be ruled out. Broadly in line with IMGT annotations, most TCR beta V segments showed up in productive rearrangements about 90% or about 30% of the time in an earlier analysis of 587 of the donors. When HLA alleles, especially DR and DQ, strongly co-occurred, attributing TCR associations to individual alleles was difficult. The cohort was sequenced for TCR beta chains only, and without alpha or paired-chain data the features that could be detected were limited.

Based on the germline V gene, the CDR1 and CDR2 sequences are LGHNA and YSLEER. From cysteine to phenylalanine, the CDR3 is 15 amino acids long. CDR3 DNA only is kept here, 45 bases in frame from base 1. V loses 0 bases, J loses 11 bases, and the germline ends lie 19 bases apart. Recombination linked TRBV4-3 to TRBJ1-1, with TRBD1 perhaps the D gene, on 6 matching bases. Sequencing was done on a sample of PBMCs. The origin of this receptor is a man in his forties or fifties in good health and CMV-seropositive. CDR3 region: CASSQDRVRGSMAFF. The DNA sequence is given as TGCGCCAGCAGCCAAGATCGTGTTAGGGGGTCTATGGCTTTCTTT.